This T cell receptor (beta chain) was sequenced for a study of response to subunit inactivated influenza vaccine. General study findings and limits: Authors suggested each seasonal flu vaccination may recruit only limited numbers of new T cells.

From germline, CDR1 is DFQATT and CDR2 SNEGSKA (reference sequence). The CDR3 covers 15 residues. V was trimmed by 0 bases and J by 2 bases, leaving 13 bases between them. This clonotype was recorded a few times. Its antigen is as yet unknown. TCRdb reprocessed the RT-PCR reads with MiXCR, giving one entry per CDR3 protein. The sample has about 650,000 distinct CDR3 sequences, more than 15% seen once; the top ten hold 11%. This sequence joins TRBV20-1 and TRBJ1-2; a weak D match, TRBD1 (6 bases). The material sequenced was PBMCs from blood, taken 11 to 12 days after vaccination. The receptor was isolated from a man aged 45-60 years who received an inactivated influenza vaccine. The CDR3: CSARETGRVNYGYTF. The CDR3 DNA reads as TGCAGTGCTAGAGAGACAGGAAGAGTGAACTATGGCTACACCTTC.